These 10 T cell receptor beta chains were all obtained from the same sample, sequenced in a study of blood T cell repertoires in COVID-19. Sequencing was performed with immunoSEQ multiplex PCR; in TCRdb, only in-frame clones are kept and a portion is missing. The sample holds approximately 210,000 clones, approximately 80% seen once. The sequencing input was PBMCs or T cells enriched from blood (not recorded which). The receptor set was obtained from a man aged 25 to 45 with acute COVID-19.

The V gene is TRBV5-4, the J gene TRBJ2-3; D is possibly TRBD1 (5 bases). Germline V gene data show CDR1 as SGHNT and CDR2 as YYREEE (reference sequence). The CDR3 has 13 residues. Trimming cost V 0 bases and J 4 bases, with 6 bases left between them. CDR3 residues: CASSLGGPDTQYF. Written as DNA, the CDR3 is TGTGCCAGCAGCTTGGGGGGCCCAGATACGCAGTATTTT.

The chain joins TRBV10-1 to TRBJ2-5, with 13 nucleotides matching TRBD2. CDR3 size: 15 residues. J lost 4 bases, V lost 6 bases, and 5 bases had no gene match. Germline V gene sequence: CDR1 WNHNN, CDR2 SYGVQD (reference sequence). The CDR3 region is CASSLGLAGSETQYF. As DNA, the CDR3 is TGCGCCAGCAGCCTGGGACTAGCGGGGTCAGAGACCCAGTACTTC.

The chain is built from TRBV6-6 and TRBJ1-2, with D perhaps matching TRBD1 (5 bases). Germline lookup yields CDR1 MNHNY and CDR2 SVGAGI (reference sequence). The CDR3 extends over 16 amino acids. Trimming pared 0 bases from V and 5 bases from J, leaving 16 bases between. Here the CDR3 DNA reads TGTGCCAGCAGTTACTCGGTGCAGGGCGCCCGGTATGGCTACACCTTC. It translates to CASSYSVQGARYGYTF.

This rearrangement joins TRBV19 to TRBJ1-6; possibly TRBD1 for D (5 bases). In germline, CDR1 is LNHDA, CDR2 SQIVND (reference sequence). V was shortened by 0 bases and J by 7 bases, with 13 bases between the two germline ends. This CDR3 has 16 residues. DNA of the CDR3: TGTGCCAGTAGTATAGATAACAGGAGAACAAATTCACCCCTCCACTTT. Translated: CASSIDNRRTNSPLHF.

The chain combines TRBV19 with TRBJ2-7; TRBD2 agrees at 10 bases. This CDR3 comprises 14 residues. The junction had 7 bases not matched to a gene; V was cut back by 6 bases and J by 5 bases. The germline CDR1 and CDR2 sequences are LNHDA and SQIVND (reference sequence). This chain's CDR3 is CASSLSGGRNEQYF. The CDR3 region has the DNA TGTGCCAGTAGCCTTAGCGGGGGGCGGAACGAGCAGTACTTC.

This chain uses TRBV19 with TRBJ1-2, with 12 bases aligning to TRBD1. Germline V gene sequence: CDR1 LNHDA, CDR2 SQIVND (reference sequence). Trimming at V came to 5 bases and at J to 7 bases, leaving 5 bases not matched to a gene. The CDR3 totals 14 residues. CDR3 residues: CASSSRDRGRGYTF. The CDR3, as DNA: TGTGCCAGTAGTTCCCGGGACAGGGGGCGTGGCTACACCTTC.

This clone was recorded many times. This sequence joins TRBV25-1 and TRBJ1-6; D perhaps matches TRBD1 (5 bases). The CDR3 length is 15 residues. V dropped 2 bases and J dropped 6 bases, with 11 bases sitting between them. Per the germline V gene, CDR1 is MGHDK and CDR2 is SYGVNS. The CDR3 sequence is CASSERGRANSPLHF. CDR3 coding DNA: TGTGCCAGCAGTGAAAGGGGCAGGGCTAATTCACCCCTCCACTTT.

This clone was picked up one time. The chain couples TRBV28 to TRBJ1-5; 8 bases map to TRBD1. The CDR3 totals 13 residues. CDR1 MDHEN and CDR2 SYDVKM come from the germline V gene. V lost 10 bases to trimming and J lost 7 bases; unmatched junction nucleotides: 9. The CDR3 reads CATSGGFGQPQHF. CDR3 coding DNA: TGTGCCACCTCAGGGGGCTTCGGCCAGCCCCAGCATTTT.

This clone showed up just once. V gene TRBV19 combines with J gene TRBJ2-2, with 7 positions matching TRBD2. The V gene's germline CDR1 is LNHDA and CDR2 SQIVND (reference sequence). The CDR3 extends over 15 amino acids. V shed 7 bases and J 1 base; nucleotides not matched to a gene: 6. CDR3 DNA: TGTGCCAGTATCGGGGGGACGGGGAACACCGGGGAGCTGTTTTTT. It specifies CASIGGTGNTGELFF.

The J gene is TRBJ2-3, the V gene TRBV12-5; possibly TRBD2 for D (6 bases). V was shortened by 1 base and J by 4 bases, with 9 bases between the two germline ends. Germline CDR1 and CDR2: LGHNT and FRNRAP. The CDR3 covers 14 residues. The DNA of the CDR3 is TGTGCTAGTGGTTTGGGGACTACATCAGATACGCAGTATTTT. The encoded protein is CASGLGTTSDTQYF.